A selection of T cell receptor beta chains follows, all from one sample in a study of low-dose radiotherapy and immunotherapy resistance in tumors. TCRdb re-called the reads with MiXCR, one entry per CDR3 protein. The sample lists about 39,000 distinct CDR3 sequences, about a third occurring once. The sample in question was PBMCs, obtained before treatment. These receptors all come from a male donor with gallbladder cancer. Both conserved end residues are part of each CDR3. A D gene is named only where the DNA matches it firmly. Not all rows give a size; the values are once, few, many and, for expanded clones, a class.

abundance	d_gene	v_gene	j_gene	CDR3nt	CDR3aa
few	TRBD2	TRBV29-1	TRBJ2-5	TGCAGCCACGGGGGGGGGACGTTTTCAGAGACCCAGTACTTC	CSHGGGTFSETQYF
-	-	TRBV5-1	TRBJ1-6	TGCGCCAGCAGCTTGGATGAGGGGTTGAATTCACCCCTCCACTTT	CASSLDEGLNSPLHF
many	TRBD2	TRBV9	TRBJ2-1	TGTGCCAGCAGCGTAGACCCTGGCGCGGGAGGGCGTGGGGAGCAGTTCTTC	CASSVDPGAGGRGEQFF
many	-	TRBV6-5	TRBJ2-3	TGTGCCAGCAGGTCGGGGGCATCGAACGGGGGAGATACGCAGTATTTT	CASRSGASNGGDTQYF
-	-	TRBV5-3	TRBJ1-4	TGTGCCAGCAGCTTCGCAAGTACAAATGAAAAACTGTTTTTT	CASSFASTNEKLFF
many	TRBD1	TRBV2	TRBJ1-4	TGTGCCAGCAGTGATAGGGACAGGGGGGTAAAACTGTTTTTT	CASSDRDRGVKLFF
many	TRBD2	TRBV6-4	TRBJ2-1	TGTGCCAGCAGTGACGGGACTAGCGGGGGCCATGAGCAGTTCTTC	CASSDGTSGGHEQFF
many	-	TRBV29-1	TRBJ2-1	TGCAGCGTTGATAGTAGGGATGAGCAGTTCTTC	CSVDSRDEQFF
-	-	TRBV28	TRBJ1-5	TGTGCCAGCAGTTTTAAGGGGTGGTATAGCAATCAGCCCCAGCATTTT	CASSFKGWYSNQPQHF
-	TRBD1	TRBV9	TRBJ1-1	TGTGCCAGCAGCGGAACGGGACAGGCAATGAACACTGAAGCTTTCTTT	CASSGTGQAMNTEAFF
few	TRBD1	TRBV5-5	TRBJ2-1	TGTGCCAGCAGCTGGCCGGGACAGGGTACCGATGAGCAGTTCTTC	CASSWPGQGTDEQFF
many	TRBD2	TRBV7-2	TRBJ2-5	TGTGCCAGCAGCTTAGGGCTAGCGGGGGGGCAAGAGACCCAGTACTTC	CASSLGLAGGQETQYF
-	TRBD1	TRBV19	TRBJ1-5	TGTGCCAGTAGCCGGACAGGGGGTCAGCCCCAGCATTTT	CASSRTGGQPQHF
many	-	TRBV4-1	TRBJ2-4	TGCGCCAGCAGCCAAGATCTGGCCGCTAAACGAAACATTCAGTACTTC	CASSQDLAAKRNIQYF
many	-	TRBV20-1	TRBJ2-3	TGCAGTGCTAGCAAGGGCACAGATACGCAGTATTTT	CSASKGTDTQYF
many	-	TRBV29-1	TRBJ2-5	TGCAGCGTTGTTCGATTAAGAAGGGAGACCCAGTACTTC	CSVVRLRRETQYF
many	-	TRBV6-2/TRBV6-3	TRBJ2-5	TGTGCCAGCAAATCCGACTTTCAGACCCAGTACTTC	CASKSDFQTQYF
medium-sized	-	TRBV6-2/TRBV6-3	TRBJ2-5	TGTGCCAGCAGTGAATGGGCAGCCCCCCAAGAGACCCAGTACTTC	CASSEWAAPQETQYF
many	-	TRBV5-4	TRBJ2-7	TGTGCCAGCAGACCGTGGACAGCGGACTACGAGCAGTACTTC	CASRPWTADYEQYF
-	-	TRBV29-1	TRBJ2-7	TGCAGCGTTGGGGAGGACAGAACCTACGAGCAGTACTTC	CSVGEDRTYEQYF
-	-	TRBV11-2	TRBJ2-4	TGTGCCAGCAGCTACGACGTCATGGCCAAAAACATTCAGTACTTC	CASSYDVMAKNIQYF
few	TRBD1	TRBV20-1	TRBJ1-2	TGCAGTGCTCATACAGGGGTCGGCTACACCTTC	CSAHTGVGYTF
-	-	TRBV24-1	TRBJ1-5	TGTGCCACCAGTGATGGGGGGGCCAGAGGCAATCAGCCCCAGCATTTT	CATSDGGARGNQPQHF
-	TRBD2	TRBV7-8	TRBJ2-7	TGTGCCAGCAGCCCCCCCTTGCGGGAGGGCCCCCGGAGCGAGCAGTACTTC	CASSPPLREGPRSEQYF
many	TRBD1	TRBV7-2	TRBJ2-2	TGTGCCAGCAGCCCCGCCGGGACAGGGAAGGCCGGGGAGCTGTTTTTT	CASSPAGTGKAGELFF
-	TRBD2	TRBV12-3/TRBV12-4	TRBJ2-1	TGTGCCAGCAGCCCCAGCGGGAGAGATTACAATGAGCAGTTCTTC	CASSPSGRDYNEQFF
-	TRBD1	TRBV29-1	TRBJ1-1	TGCAGCGAAAGACAGGGGAACACTGAAGCTTTCTTT	CSERQGNTEAFF
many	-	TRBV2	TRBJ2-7	TGTGCCAGCAGTGTGAAGAGAGTCGACTACGAGCAGTACTTC	CASSVKRVDYEQYF
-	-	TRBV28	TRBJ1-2	TGTGCCAGCAGTTTACTACAGGGTGGAGGAATCTATGGCTACACCTTC	CASSLLQGGGIYGYTF
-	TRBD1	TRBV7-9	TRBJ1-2	TGTGCCAGCAGCACTACAGGGACAGGTACTAACTATGGCTACACCTTC	CASSTTGTGTNYGYTF
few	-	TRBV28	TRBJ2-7	TGTGCCAGCAGCTCCAACCTCGGGACGGACCACTACGAGCAGTACTTC	CASSSNLGTDHYEQYF
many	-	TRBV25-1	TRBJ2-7	TGTGCCAGCGGAAACAGGGAAGAGCAGTACTTC	CASGNREEQYF
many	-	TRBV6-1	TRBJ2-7	TGTGCCAGCAGTGAAGTCAGCTACGAGCAGTACTTC	CASSEVSYEQYF
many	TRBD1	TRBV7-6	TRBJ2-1	TGTGCCAGCAGCCAACCCCGGGACAGGTTCTACAATGAGCAGTTCTTC	CASSQPRDRFYNEQFF
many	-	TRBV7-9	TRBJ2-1	TGTGCCAGCAGCTTATTATTCTCTGGCAATGAGCAGTTCTTC	CASSLLFSGNEQFF
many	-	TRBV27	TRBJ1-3	TGTGCCAGCAGTTTATCTCCAGGGGTAGGAAACACCATATATTTT	CASSLSPGVGNTIYF
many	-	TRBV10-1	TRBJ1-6	TGCGCCAGCAGTGACCCTTGGACGGGGAATTCACCCCTCCACTTT	CASSDPWTGNSPLHF